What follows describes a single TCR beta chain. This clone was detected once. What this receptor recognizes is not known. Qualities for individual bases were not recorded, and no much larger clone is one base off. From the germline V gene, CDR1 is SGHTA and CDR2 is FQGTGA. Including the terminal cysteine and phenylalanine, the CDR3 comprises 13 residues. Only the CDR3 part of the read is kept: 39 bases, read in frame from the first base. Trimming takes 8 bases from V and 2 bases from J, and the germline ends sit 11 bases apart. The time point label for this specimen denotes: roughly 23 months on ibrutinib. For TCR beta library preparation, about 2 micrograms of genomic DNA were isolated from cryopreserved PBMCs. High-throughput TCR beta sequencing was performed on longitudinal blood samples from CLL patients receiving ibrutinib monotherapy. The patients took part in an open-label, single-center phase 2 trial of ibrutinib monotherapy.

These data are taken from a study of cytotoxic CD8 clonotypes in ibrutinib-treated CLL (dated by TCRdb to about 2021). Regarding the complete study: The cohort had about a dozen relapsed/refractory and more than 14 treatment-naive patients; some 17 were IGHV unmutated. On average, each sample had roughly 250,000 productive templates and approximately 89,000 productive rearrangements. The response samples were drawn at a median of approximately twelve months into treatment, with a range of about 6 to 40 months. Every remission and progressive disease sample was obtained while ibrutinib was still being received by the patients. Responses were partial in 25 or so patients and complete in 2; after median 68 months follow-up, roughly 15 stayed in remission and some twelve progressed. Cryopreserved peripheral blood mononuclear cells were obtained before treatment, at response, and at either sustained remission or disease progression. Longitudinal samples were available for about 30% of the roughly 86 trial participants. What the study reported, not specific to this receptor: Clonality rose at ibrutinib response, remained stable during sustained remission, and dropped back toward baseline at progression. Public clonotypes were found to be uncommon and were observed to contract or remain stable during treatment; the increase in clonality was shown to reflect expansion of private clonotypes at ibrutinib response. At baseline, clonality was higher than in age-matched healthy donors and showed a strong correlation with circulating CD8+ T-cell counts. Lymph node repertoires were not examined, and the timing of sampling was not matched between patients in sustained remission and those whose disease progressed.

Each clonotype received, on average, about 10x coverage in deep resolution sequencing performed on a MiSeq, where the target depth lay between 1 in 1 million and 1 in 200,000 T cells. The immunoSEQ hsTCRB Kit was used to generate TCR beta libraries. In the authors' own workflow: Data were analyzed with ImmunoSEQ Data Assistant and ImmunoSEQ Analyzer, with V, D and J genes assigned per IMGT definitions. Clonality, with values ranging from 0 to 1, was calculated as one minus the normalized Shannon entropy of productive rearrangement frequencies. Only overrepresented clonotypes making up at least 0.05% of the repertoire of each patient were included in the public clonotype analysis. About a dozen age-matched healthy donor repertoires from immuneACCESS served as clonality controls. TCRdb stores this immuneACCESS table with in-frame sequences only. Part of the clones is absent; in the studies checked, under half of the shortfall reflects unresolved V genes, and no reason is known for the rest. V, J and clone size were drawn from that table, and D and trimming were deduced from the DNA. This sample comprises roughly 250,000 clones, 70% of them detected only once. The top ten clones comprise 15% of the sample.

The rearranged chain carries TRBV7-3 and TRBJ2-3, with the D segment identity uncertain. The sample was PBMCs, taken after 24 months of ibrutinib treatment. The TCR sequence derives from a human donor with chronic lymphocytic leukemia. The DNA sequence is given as TGTGCCAGCGGAGACCGATTCACAGATACGCAGTATTTT. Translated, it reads CASGDRFTDTQYF.